Listed below are T cell receptor beta chains from one sample, sequenced in a study of identical twins. TCRdb analysed the 5' RACE reads with MiXCR anew, one entry per CDR3 protein. The sample holds some 1,600,000 distinct CDR3 sequences, 32% seen once. The sequenced sample consisted of cord blood. These receptors originate from a newborn girl in good health. CDR3s include the opening cysteine and the closing phenylalanine or tryptophan. D genes are given only for firm matches. Clone size appears in some rows only: once, few, many, or a class for an expanded clone.

cdr3_nt	cdr3_aa	j_call	clone_size	d_call	v_call
TGTGCCAGCGACTCTCAAGATACGCAGTATTTT	CASDSQDTQYF	TRBJ2-3	few	.	TRBV28
TGTGCCAGCAGCTTGGACGGACTACGCTCCTACAATGAGCAGTTCTTC	CASSLDGLRSYNEQFF	TRBJ2-1	.	.	TRBV5-6
TGTGCCAGCAAGAGGGGCTATGAGCAGTTCTTC	CASKRGYEQFF	TRBJ2-1	.	.	TRBV28
TGTGCCAGCATCAAAGCCGAGGGAGGGAACACTGAAGCTTTCTTT	CASIKAEGGNTEAFF	TRBJ1-1	.	.	TRBV11-2
TGTGCCAGCAGCTTAGGTACGGGTCGGGACGAGCAGTACTTC	CASSLGTGRDEQYF	TRBJ2-7	.	.	TRBV7-9
TGCAGTGCTACTCGACAGGGCCACGAGCAGTACTTC	CSATRQGHEQYF	TRBJ2-7	few	TRBD1	TRBV20-1
TGTGCCAGCAGCCAATTCCAAGGACTAGCGCTTGAGCAGTACTTC	CASSQFQGLALEQYF	TRBJ2-7	.	TRBD2	TRBV14
TGCAGTGCTAGGGCCAGTGAGGGGGATCAGCCCCAGCATTTT	CSARASEGDQPQHF	TRBJ1-5	.	.	TRBV20-1
TGCAGTGCTAGTTCCGGAATCAAAAACATTCAGTACTTC	CSASSGIKNIQYF	TRBJ2-4	many	.	TRBV20-1
TGCGCCAGCGGACAAGGGGGAAACGAGCAGTACTTC	CASGQGGNEQYF	TRBJ2-7	.	.	TRBV5-1
TGCAGTGCCCAGAGAGGGCCCTTGGGCAATGAGCAGTTCTTC	CSAQRGPLGNEQFF	TRBJ2-1	.	.	TRBV20-1
TGCAGTGCTAGAGGGGGGTGGACAGGGGTGAACTATCAGCCCCAGCATTTT	CSARGGWTGVNYQPQHF	TRBJ1-5	few	TRBD1	TRBV20-1
TGTGCCAGCAGCCAAGGTTCGTCAGGACAGGGGAGTCAGCCCCAGCATTTT	CASSQGSSGQGSQPQHF	TRBJ1-5	.	TRBD1	TRBV3-1
TGTGCCAGCAGTTTAACCCGGGGGTATAGCAATCAGCCCCAGCATTTT	CASSLTRGYSNQPQHF	TRBJ1-5	.	.	TRBV12-3/TRBV12-4
TGTGCCAGCAGCGACGGACTAGCGGGAGGGTCCCACAATGAGCAGTACTTC	CASSDGLAGGSHNEQYF	TRBJ2-7	.	TRBD2	TRBV11-2
TGTGCCAGCAGTTCCCCGGGAGGGGATAGGACCGGGGAGCTGTTTTTT	CASSSPGGDRTGELFF	TRBJ2-2	.	TRBD2	TRBV6-6
TGTGCCTGCAGCCAGGAAGAGGTGGACTACGAGCAGTACTTC	CACSQEEVDYEQYF	TRBJ2-7	.	.	TRBV6-1
TGTGCCAGCAGCAGACAGACCTATAATTCACCCCCCCACTTT	CASSRQTYNSPPHF	TRBJ1-6	.	.	TRBV27
TGTGCCAGCAGTTTAAATGGGAGGGCCGAGCAGTACTTC	CASSLNGRAEQYF	TRBJ2-7	.	TRBD2	TRBV12-3/TRBV12-4
TGCGCCAGCAGCTTGGGCGGGGTTAGCGCAGATACGCAGTATTTT	CASSLGGVSADTQYF	TRBJ2-3	.	.	TRBV5-1
TGCAGTGCTAGGGGGCTCCATAGCAATCAGCCCCAGCATTTT	CSARGLHSNQPQHF	TRBJ1-5	few	.	TRBV20-1
TGTGCCAGCAGTTACAGAAGCCGACAGGGATTTAGGTACGAGCAGTACTTC	CASSYRSRQGFRYEQYF	TRBJ2-7	few	TRBD1	TRBV6-6
TGTGCCATCAGTGAGCTAGCGGGGGGGCTTTATGAGCAGTTCTTC	CAISELAGGLYEQFF	TRBJ2-1	.	TRBD2	TRBV10-3
TGTGCCAGCAGTGAAGACAGGAGTATCTATGGCTACACCTTC	CASSEDRSIYGYTF	TRBJ1-2	few	.	TRBV2
TGTGCCAGCCGAGACAGGGAGCACGAAAAACTGTTTTTT	CASRDREHEKLFF	TRBJ1-4	few	TRBD1	TRBV28
TGTGCCAGCAGAGGCCGGGGACTAGCGGACAATGAGCAGTACTTC	CASRGRGLADNEQYF	TRBJ2-5	once	TRBD2	TRBV27
TGCAGTGCTGCAACCTATAGCGGGATCCTCTACAATGAGCAGTTCTTC	CSAATYSGILYNEQFF	TRBJ2-1	few	TRBD2	TRBV20-1
TGCGCCAGCAGCCAATGGAACATCCGGGCCTACGAGCAGTACTTC	CASSQWNIRAYEQYF	TRBJ2-7	.	.	TRBV4-1
TGTGCCAGCAGTGATCGGGACCGGCCCTACAATGAGCAGTTCTTC	CASSDRDRPYNEQFF	TRBJ2-1	few	.	TRBV25-1
TGCAGTGATCGGACTAGCGGGTTCTCCTACAATGAGCAGTTCTTC	CSDRTSGFSYNEQFF	TRBJ2-1	.	TRBD2	TRBV20-1
TGTGCCAGCAGTGCCCGTGTGAGGGGGCCCAATTCACCCCTCCACTTT	CASSARVRGPNSPLHF	TRBJ1-6	.	TRBD1	TRBV6-1
TGTGCCAGCAGCCCTAGTACCCTCTATGGCTACACCTTC	CASSPSTLYGYTF	TRBJ1-2	.	.	TRBV28
TGCGCCAGCAGCGGGAGCTTCAGCTCCTACAATGAGCAGTTCTTC	CASSGSFSSYNEQFF	TRBJ2-1	.	.	TRBV5-1
TGTGCCAGCAGCTTAGCGCCCCCTCGAACGGGGGGGTTCTTC	CASSLAPPRTGGFF	TRBJ2-1	.	TRBD2	TRBV7-9
TGCAGCTCGGGGAACACTGAAGCTTTCTTT	CSSGNTEAFF	TRBJ1-1	.	.	TRBV29-1
TGCAGCGTTGAAATCGACCCGGCCCGCACAGATACGCAGTATTTT	CSVEIDPARTDTQYF	TRBJ2-3	.	.	TRBV29-1
TGTGCCAGCAGGTCCGGACAGGCATTTTGGGAAGCTTTCTTT	CASRSGQAFWEAFF	TRBJ1-1	.	TRBD1	TRBV12-3/TRBV12-4
TGTGCCAGCAGCCAAGGGGCCAGTAGACTAGCGGGGTGGTCCTCCTACGAGCAGTACTTC	CASSQGASRLAGWSSYEQYF	TRBJ2-7	few	TRBD2	TRBV3-1
TGTGCCAGTAGTCGGGAGTATGAGCAGTTCTTC	CASSREYEQFF	TRBJ2-1	few	.	TRBV19
TGTGCCAGCAGTTTTTTAGACAGGGGTGAAAAGGCCCTCCACTTT	CASSFLDRGEKALHF	TRBJ1-6	few	TRBD1	TRBV28
TGTGCCAGCAGACCCTGGACAGGGGAATATGGCTACACCTTC	CASRPWTGEYGYTF	TRBJ1-2	.	TRBD1	TRBV6-2/TRBV6-3
TGCGCCAGCAGCTTGCCGGATCTCGAGCGGTACTTC	CASSLPDLERYF	TRBJ2-7	.	.	TRBV5-1
TGTGCCATCAGTGTTAGACAGGGCTTCAATCAGCCCCAGCATTTT	CAISVRQGFNQPQHF	TRBJ1-5	few	TRBD1	TRBV10-3
TGTGCCAGCAGGACAGGGGGGGGCACAGATGCGCAGTATTTT	CASRTGGGTDAQYF	TRBJ2-3	.	TRBD1	TRBV12-3/TRBV12-4
TGCGCCAGCAGCTTGGACAGGGGTAACTACGAGCAGTACTTC	CASSLDRGNYEQYF	TRBJ2-7	.	TRBD1	TRBV5-1
TGTGCCAGCAGCTCACAGGGAAAAAGGTCTTCCTACGAGCAGTACTTC	CASSSQGKRSSYEQYF	TRBJ2-7	few	.	TRBV7-8
TGCAGCGTTGAGGGCAGGGTAGCCGGGGAGCTGTTTTTT	CSVEGRVAGELFF	TRBJ2-2	.	.	TRBV29-1
TGTGCCAGCATAGGCCTAGCGGACAATGAGCAGTTCTTC	CASIGLADNEQFF	TRBJ2-1	few	TRBD2	TRBV27
TGTGCCAGCAGTTATGGGGTGCGCAATGAGCAGTTCTTC	CASSYGVRNEQFF	TRBJ2-1	few	.	TRBV6-5
TGTGCCAGTAGTATTCGAAAAGGGGAACCCTACGAGCAGTACTTC	CASSIRKGEPYEQYF	TRBJ2-7	.	.	TRBV27
TGCAGTGTCCGGAATCTAGGCCAGGGCAGAAATGAGCAGTTCTTC	CSVRNLGQGRNEQFF	TRBJ2-1	few	.	TRBV20-1
TGTGCCAGCAGCCGTATCCTAGCGGTCGGCACAGATACGCAGTATTTT	CASSRILAVGTDTQYF	TRBJ2-3	few	TRBD2	TRBV7-2
TGTGCCAGCAGCTTAATACCCGGGACTAGCGGGAGCTCCTACAATGAGCAGTTCTTC	CASSLIPGTSGSSYNEQFF	TRBJ2-1	few	TRBD2	TRBV7-2